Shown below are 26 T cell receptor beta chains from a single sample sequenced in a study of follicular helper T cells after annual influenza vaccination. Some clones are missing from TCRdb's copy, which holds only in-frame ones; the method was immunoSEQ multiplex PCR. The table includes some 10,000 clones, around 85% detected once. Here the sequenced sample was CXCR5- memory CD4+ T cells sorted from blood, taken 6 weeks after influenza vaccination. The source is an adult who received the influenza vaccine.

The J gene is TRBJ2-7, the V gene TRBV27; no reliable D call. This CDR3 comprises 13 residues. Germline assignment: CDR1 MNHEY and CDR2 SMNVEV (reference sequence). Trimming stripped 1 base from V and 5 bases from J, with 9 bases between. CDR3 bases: TGTGCCAGCAGTTTATTAGCCGGAAACGAGCAGTACTTC. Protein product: CASSLLAGNEQYF.

The CDR3 is CASSLVPGAGNTIYF. In nucleotides, the CDR3 is TGCGCCAGCAGCTTGGTCCCAGGGGCTGGAAACACCATATATTTT. This chain links TRBV5-1 with TRBJ1-3; maybe TRBD1 (6 bases). Trimming removed 0 bases from V and 2 bases from J, with 9 bases in between. Germline V gene data show CDR1 as SGHRS and CDR2 as YFSETQ. The CDR3 length is 15 residues.

The CDR3 DNA follows: TGTGCCAGCAGCTTAGGGACGGGACAGGCCTCGGGTCAGCCCCAGCATTTT. Translated: CASSLGTGQASGQPQHF. The chain couples TRBV7-8 to TRBJ1-5; TRBD1 aligns across 8 bases. The CDR3 runs 17 residues. CDR1 and CDR2 (germline): SGHVS, FQNEAQ. V shed 1 base, J shed 6 bases, and the junction held 11 bases outside the gene matches.

The DNA of the CDR3 is TGCGCCAGCAGCCAAGAGGTTCGGCAGGGGGCTTCCTATAATTCACCCCTCCACTTT. It specifies CASSQEVRQGASYNSPLHF. This chain uses TRBV4-3 with TRBJ1-6; the match to TRBD1 covers 8 bases. The CDR3 runs 19 residues. CDR1 and CDR2 (germline): LGHNA, YSLEER. With 0 bases clipped from V and 1 base from J, the junction kept 8 bases outside the gene matches.

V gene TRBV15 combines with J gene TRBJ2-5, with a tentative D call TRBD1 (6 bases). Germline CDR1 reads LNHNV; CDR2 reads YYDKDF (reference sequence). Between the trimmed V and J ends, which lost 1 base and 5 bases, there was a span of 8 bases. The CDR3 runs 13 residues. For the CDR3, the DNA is TGTGCCACCAGCAGAGGGGGGCGGGAGACCCAGTACTTC. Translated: CATSRGGRETQYF. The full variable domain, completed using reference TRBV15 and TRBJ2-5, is DAMVIQNPRYQVTQFGKPVTLSCSQTLNHNVMYWYQQKSSQAPKLLFHYYDKDFNNEADTPDNFQSRRPNTSFCFLDIRSPGLGDTAMYLCATSRGGRETQYFGPGTRLLVL.

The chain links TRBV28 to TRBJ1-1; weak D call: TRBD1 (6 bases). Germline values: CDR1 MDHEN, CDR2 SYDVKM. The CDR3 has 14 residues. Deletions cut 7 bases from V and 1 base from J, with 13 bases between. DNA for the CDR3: TGTGCCAGCAATTCCGGACAGAGGAACACTGAAGCTTTCTTT. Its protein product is CASNSGQRNTEAFF.

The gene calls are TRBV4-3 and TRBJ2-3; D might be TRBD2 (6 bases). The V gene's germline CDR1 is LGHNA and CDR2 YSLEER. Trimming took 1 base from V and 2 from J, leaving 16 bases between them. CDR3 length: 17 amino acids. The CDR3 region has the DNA TGCGCCAGCAGCCAAGCGCCCCAGACTAGTTTCACAGATACGCAGTATTTT. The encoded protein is CASSQAPQTSFTDTQYF.

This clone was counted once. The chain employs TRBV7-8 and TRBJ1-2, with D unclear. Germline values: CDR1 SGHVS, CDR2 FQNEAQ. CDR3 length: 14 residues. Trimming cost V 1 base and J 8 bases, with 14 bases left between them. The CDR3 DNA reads TGTGCCAGCAGCTTAGAGTCCTTGGGTAGAGGCTACACCTTC. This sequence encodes CASSLESLGRGYTF.

The CDR3 DNA is TGCGCCAGCAGCCAAGTAGGGACGGTGAACACCGGGGAGCTGTTTTTT. This translates into CASSQVGTVNTGELFF. This chain links TRBV4-3 with TRBJ2-2; D possibly uses TRBD1 or TRBD2 (5 bases each). V gave up 1 base and J gave up 1 base, with 10 bases separating them. This CDR3 spans 16 amino acids. Germline lookup yields CDR1 LGHNA and CDR2 YSLEER.

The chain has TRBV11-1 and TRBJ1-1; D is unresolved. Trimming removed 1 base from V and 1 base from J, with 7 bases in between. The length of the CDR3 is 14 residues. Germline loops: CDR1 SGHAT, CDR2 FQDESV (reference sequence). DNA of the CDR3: TGTGCCAGCAGCTTAGGGGGTCGGAACACTGAAGCTTTCTTT. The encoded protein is CASSLGGRNTEAFF.

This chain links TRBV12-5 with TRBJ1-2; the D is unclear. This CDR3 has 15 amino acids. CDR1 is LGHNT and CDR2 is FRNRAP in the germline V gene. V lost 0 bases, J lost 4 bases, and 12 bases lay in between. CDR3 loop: CASGLVERPLYGYTF. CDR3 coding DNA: TGTGCTAGTGGTTTGGTCGAGAGGCCCCTCTATGGCTACACCTTC. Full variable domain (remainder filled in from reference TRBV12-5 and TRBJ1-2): DARVTQTPRHKVTEMGQEVTMRCQPILGHNTVFWYRQTMMQGLELLAYFRNRAPLDDSGMPKDRFSAEMPDATLATLKIQPSEPRDSAVYFCASGLVERPLYGYTFGSGTRLTVV.

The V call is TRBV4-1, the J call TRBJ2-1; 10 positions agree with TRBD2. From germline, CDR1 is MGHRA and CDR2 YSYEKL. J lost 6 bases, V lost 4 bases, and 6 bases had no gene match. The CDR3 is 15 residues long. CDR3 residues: CASSPGQRGGNEQFF. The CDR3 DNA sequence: TGCGCCAGCAGCCCCGGGCAGCGGGGGGGCAATGAGCAGTTCTTC.

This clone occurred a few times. The CDR3 protein is CASSIAGTGRYEQYF. The CDR3 DNA reads as TGTGCCAGTAGTATAGCAGGGACAGGGAGATACGAGCAGTACTTC. This sequence joins TRBV19 and TRBJ2-7, with 9 bases aligning to TRBD1. V shed 1 base, J shed 4 bases, and the junction held 5 bases outside the gene matches. CDR1 and CDR2 from the germline V gene are LNHDA and SQIVND (reference sequence). The CDR3 sequence is 15 residues long.

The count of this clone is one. The CDR3 DNA is TGTGCCAGCAGCCAACCTACCGGGACTAGCGGGGGCGCGGGAGAGACCCAGTACTTC. This gives the protein CASSQPTGTSGGAGETQYF. The V gene is TRBV4-2, the J gene TRBJ2-5; 14 bases are a match to TRBD2. The length of the CDR3 is 19 residues. Germline-derived CDR1 and CDR2 are LGHNA and YNFKEQ. Trimming cost V 2 bases and J 4 bases; bases outside gene matches: 12.

CDR3 nucleotides: TGTGCCAGCAGCCAGATGAAGGGCCAATCCTACGAGCAGTACTTC. Translated, it gives CASSQMKGQSYEQYF. The chain uses TRBV4-2 and TRBJ2-7; D is undetermined. Germline V gene sequence: CDR1 LGHNA, CDR2 YNFKEQ. The CDR3 consists of 15 residues. Deletions cut 3 bases from V and 1 base from J, with 13 bases between.

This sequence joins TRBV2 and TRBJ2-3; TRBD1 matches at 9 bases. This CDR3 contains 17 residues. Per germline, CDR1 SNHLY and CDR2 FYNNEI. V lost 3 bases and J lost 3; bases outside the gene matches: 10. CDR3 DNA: TGTGCCAGCAGTGATACCGGGACAGGGTTTAGTACAGATACGCAGTATTTT. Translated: CASSDTGTGFSTDTQYF.

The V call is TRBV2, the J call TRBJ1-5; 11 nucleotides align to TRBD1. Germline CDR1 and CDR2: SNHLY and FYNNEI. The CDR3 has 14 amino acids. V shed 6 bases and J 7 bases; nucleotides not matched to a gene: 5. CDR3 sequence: CASRDRGLSQPQHF. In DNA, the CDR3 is TGTGCCAGCAGGGACAGGGGGCTGAGCCAGCCCCAGCATTTT.

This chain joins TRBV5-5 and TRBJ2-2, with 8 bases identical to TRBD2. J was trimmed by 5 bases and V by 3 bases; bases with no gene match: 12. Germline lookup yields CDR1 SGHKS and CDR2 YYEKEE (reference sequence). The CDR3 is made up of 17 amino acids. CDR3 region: CASSSLGGAFGTGELFF. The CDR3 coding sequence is TGTGCCAGCAGCTCCCTCGGGGGGGCCTTTGGTACCGGGGAGCTGTTTTTT.

Here the CDR3 reads CASSPPTGAITEAFF. CDR3 in DNA: TGTGCCAGCTCACCACCGACGGGGGCGATCACTGAAGCTTTCTTT. The chain carries TRBV18 and TRBJ1-1; weak D call: TRBD1 (6 bases). CDR3 size: 15 residues. V shed 0 bases and J shed 4 bases, with 12 bases lying between them. Germline V gives CDR1 KGHSH, CDR2 LQKENI. Based on the CDR3 plus reference TRBV18 and TRBJ1-1, the full variable domain is NAGVMQNPRHLVRRRGQEARLRCSPMKGHSHVYWYRQLPEEGLKFMVYLQKENIIDESGMPKERFSAEFPKEGPSILRIQQVVRGDSAAYFCASSPPTGAITEAFFGQGTRLTVV.

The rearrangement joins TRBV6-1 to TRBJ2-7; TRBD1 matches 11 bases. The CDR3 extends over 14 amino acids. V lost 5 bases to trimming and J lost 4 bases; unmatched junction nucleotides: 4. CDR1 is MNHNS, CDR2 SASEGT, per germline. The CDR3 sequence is CASSRTGGLYEQYF. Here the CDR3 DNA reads TGTGCCAGCAGTCGGACAGGGGGCCTGTACGAGCAGTACTTC.

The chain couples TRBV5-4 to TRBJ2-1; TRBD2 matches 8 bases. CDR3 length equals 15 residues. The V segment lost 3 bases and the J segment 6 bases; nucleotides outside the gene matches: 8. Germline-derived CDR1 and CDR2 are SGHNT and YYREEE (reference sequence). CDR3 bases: TGTGCCAGCAGCTCAGGGACTAGAGCGGGCAATGAGCAGTTCTTC. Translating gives CASSSGTRAGNEQFF.

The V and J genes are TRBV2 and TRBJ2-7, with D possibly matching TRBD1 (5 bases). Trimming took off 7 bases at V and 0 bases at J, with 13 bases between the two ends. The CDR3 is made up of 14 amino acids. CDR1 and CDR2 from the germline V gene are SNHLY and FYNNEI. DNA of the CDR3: TGTGCCAGCAAGATAAGGGGCCTCTCCTACGAGCAGTACTTC. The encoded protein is CASKIRGLSYEQYF.

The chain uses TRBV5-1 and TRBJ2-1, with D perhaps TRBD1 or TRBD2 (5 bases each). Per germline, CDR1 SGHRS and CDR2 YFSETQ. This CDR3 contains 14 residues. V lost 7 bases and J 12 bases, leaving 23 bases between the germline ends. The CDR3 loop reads CASRGLGDLSRQFF. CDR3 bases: TGCGCCAGCCGCGGTCTAGGGGACCTGAGCCGGCAGTTCTTC.

The CDR3 is CASSQGTGPAKNIQYF. The CDR3 bases are TGCGCCAGCAGCCAAGGGACAGGGCCGGCCAAAAACATTCAGTACTTC. V usage is TRBV4-1 and J usage is TRBJ2-4; 8 positions match TRBD1. The germline gives CDR1 MGHRA, CDR2 YSYEKL. Unmatched junction bases numbered 3, after V lost 1 base and J lost 1 base. CDR3 length equals 16 residues.

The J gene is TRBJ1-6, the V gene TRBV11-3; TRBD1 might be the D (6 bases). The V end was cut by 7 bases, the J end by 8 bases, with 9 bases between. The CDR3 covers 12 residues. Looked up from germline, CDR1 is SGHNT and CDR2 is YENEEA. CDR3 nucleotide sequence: TGTGCCAGCACCAGGGGCGATTCACCCCTCCACTTT. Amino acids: CASTRGDSPLHF.

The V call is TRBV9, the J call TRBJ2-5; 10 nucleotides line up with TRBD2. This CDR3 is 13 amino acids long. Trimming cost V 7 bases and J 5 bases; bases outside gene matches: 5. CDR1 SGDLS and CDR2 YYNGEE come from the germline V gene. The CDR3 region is CASGRTSGETQYF. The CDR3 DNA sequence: TGTGCCAGCGGACGGACTAGCGGCGAGACCCAGTACTTC.